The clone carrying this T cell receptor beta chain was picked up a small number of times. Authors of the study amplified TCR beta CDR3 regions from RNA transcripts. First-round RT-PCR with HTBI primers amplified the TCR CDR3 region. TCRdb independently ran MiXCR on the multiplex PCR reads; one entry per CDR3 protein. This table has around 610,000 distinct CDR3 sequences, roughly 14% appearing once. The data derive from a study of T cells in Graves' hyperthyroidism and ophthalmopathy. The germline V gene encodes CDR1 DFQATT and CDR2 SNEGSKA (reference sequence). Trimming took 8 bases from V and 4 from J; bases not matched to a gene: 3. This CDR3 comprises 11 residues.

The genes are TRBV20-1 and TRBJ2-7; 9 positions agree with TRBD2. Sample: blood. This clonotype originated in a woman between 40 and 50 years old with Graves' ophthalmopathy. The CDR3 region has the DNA TGCAGTATAGCGGGGGCGTACGAGCAGTACTTC. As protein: CSIAGAYEQYF.